This T cell receptor beta chain is from a study of cytomegalovirus exposure and HLA in healthy donors. Study summary: In terms of ancestry, the Caucasian-associated cluster contained more than 65% of the roughly 400 genotyped donors. Study-level points and caveats: V- and J-gene trimming of TCR beta was linked (in a later analysis) to a missense DCLRE1C variant. DRB1 showed the most TCR associations and HLA-C the fewest in a later analysis, as rates varied by HLA locus.

Primers included in the PCR were 60 Vbeta and 13 Jbeta primers. The repertoire was sequenced with immunoSEQ multiplex PCR; TCRdb's copy has only in-frame clones and lacks some. Of roughly 99,000 clones in the sample, over 60% were seen once. This clone was seen only once. Its antigen remains unidentified. These donors, healthy bone marrow donors, were studied. The germline V gene has CDR1 SGHNT and CDR2 YENEEA. V dropped 5 bases and J dropped 5 bases, with 13 bases sitting between them. The CDR3 extends over 14 amino acids. The chain links TRBV11-3 to TRBJ2-1; a weak D match, TRBD1 (6 bases). This clonotype was obtained from a man between 60 and 75 years old in good health and CMV-seropositive. The sample was PBMCs. The CDR3 is CASSSRTDHNEQFF. CDR3 in DNA: TGTGCCAGCAGCAGTAGGACAGACCACAATGAGCAGTTCTTC.